What follows describes a single T cell receptor (beta chain). Its specificity is unknown. The CDR3 covers 17 residues. Trimming removed 2 bases from V and 3 bases from J; junction bases left unmatched: 10. Germline CDR1 reads MNHNS; CDR2 reads SASEGT. This entry is derived from a study of T cell clonotyping in hematopoietic cell transplantation. Broader study findings: Graft donor and pretransplant recipient Inverse Simpson Index values predicted broader posttransplant TCR diversity.

Data came from immunoSEQ multiplex PCR; TCRdb stores just in-frame clones and leaves some out. The sample contains more than 10,000 clones, about nine tenths of which appear only once. This chain connects TRBV6-1 to TRBJ2-3; 8 positions agree with TRBD1. This receptor was taken from a man aged 25-40 years in good health. Some clones in this sample may be carry-over from other donors' samples. Input material: peripheral blood mononuclear cells. CDR3 in amino acids: CASSERGQGGVTDTQYF. For the CDR3, the DNA is TGTGCCAGCAGTGAACGAGGACAGGGTGGGGTGACAGATACGCAGTATTTT.